The 18 T cell receptor beta chains listed next were all sequenced from one sample in a study of T cell clonotyping in hematopoietic cell transplantation. Indicated time point: recipient sample about 28 days before transplant, after cytoreduction. The table came from immunoSEQ multiplex PCR; TCRdb's copy has only in-frame clones and leaves some out. Of approximately 25,000 clones listed, 65% to 90% were seen once; the top ten hold more than 20%. The sequencing here drew on peripheral blood mononuclear cells, taken before stem cell transplant. These receptors originate from a woman aged 55-75 years with acute myeloid leukemia. Some clones in this sample may be carry-over from other donors' samples.

The rearrangement uses TRBV28 and TRBJ1-1; a possible D gene is TRBD1 (6 bases). The CDR3 spans 16 residues. Germline lookup yields CDR1 MDHEN and CDR2 SYDVKM. V lost 5 bases to trimming and J lost 4 bases, with 20 bases between them. The CDR3 region is CASSKTTWGARTEAFF. As DNA, the CDR3 is TGTGCCAGCAGTAAAACGACGTGGGGGGCGCGCACTGAAGCTTTCTTT.

The genes are TRBV10-3 and TRBJ1-5; D ambiguous. Deletions cut 2 bases from V and 5 bases from J, with 10 bases between. Germline values: CDR1 ENHRY, CDR2 SYGVKD. The CDR3 extends over 14 amino acids. CDR3 protein: CAISERITDQPQHF. The CDR3 DNA follows: TGTGCCATCAGTGAGAGGATAACCGATCAGCCCCAGCATTTT.

This chain connects TRBV5-1 to TRBJ1-2; possibly TRBD1 for D (6 bases). The CDR3 length is 13 residues. The germline gives CDR1 SGHRS, CDR2 YFSETQ. V lost 2 bases, J lost 4 bases, and 9 bases lay in between. CDR3 residues: CASSLQGGYGYTF. In DNA form, the CDR3 reads TGCGCCAGCAGCTTACAGGGAGGCTATGGCTACACCTTC.

The chain employs TRBV28 and TRBJ2-7, with 14 positions matching TRBD2. CDR3 length: 14 residues. Germline V gives CDR1 MDHEN, CDR2 SYDVKM. V gave up 4 bases and J gave up 5 bases; unmatched junction bases: 1. CDR3 nucleotide sequence: TGTGCCAGCAGTTCGGGACTAGCGGGGGACGAGCAGTACTTC. It is translated as CASSSGLAGDEQYF.

The chain carries TRBV6-1 and TRBJ2-7; D tentatively fits TRBD1 or TRBD2 (6 bases each). CDR1 and CDR2 (germline): MNHNS, SASEGT. The CDR3 totals 13 residues. Trimming removed 7 bases from V and 4 bases from J, with 14 bases in between. The DNA for the CDR3 is TGTGCCAGCACAAAGGAAGGGGGGTACGAGCAGTACTTC. This translates into CASTKEGGYEQYF.

The gene calls are TRBV7-2 and TRBJ1-2, with a possible D match to TRBD1 (6 bases). Germline V gene sequence: CDR1 SGHTA, CDR2 FQGNSA. V lost 5 bases to trimming and J lost 2 bases, with 15 bases between them. The CDR3 is 15 amino acids. CDR3 sequence: CASSRPGTQNYGYTF. CDR3 in DNA: TGTGCCAGCAGCCGGCCCGGGACACAAAACTATGGCTACACCTTC.

The chain's CDR3 is CASSSPIGNTIYF. In DNA form, the CDR3 reads TGTGCCAGCAGCTCTCCTATTGGAAACACCATATATTTT. The rearrangement joins TRBV5-6 to TRBJ1-3; D not certain. This CDR3 contains 13 residues. Trimming pared 3 bases from V and 3 bases from J, leaving 7 bases between. Germline V gene sequence: CDR1 SGHDT, CDR2 YYEEEE.

The rearrangement uses TRBV7-2 and TRBJ1-1; 7 bases map to TRBD1. This CDR3 has 13 amino acids. Germline trimming cut 5 bases from V and 7 bases from J; bases unmatched to any gene: 7. Per germline, CDR1 SGHTA and CDR2 FQGNSA. CDR3 coding DNA: TGTGCCAGCAGCCCGGACAGGAGCCTTGAAGCTTTCTTT. It encodes CASSPDRSLEAFF.

This chain uses TRBV5-1 with TRBJ2-1; 13 bases align to TRBD2. With V trimmed by 4 bases and J by 9 bases, 4 bases remained unmatched. The CDR3 length is 14 residues. CDR1 and CDR2 (germline): SGHRS, YFSETQ. CDR3 sequence reads: CASSGLAGVGEQFF. The CDR3 coding sequence is TGCGCCAGCAGCGGACTAGCGGGGGTAGGTGAGCAGTTCTTC.

On this clone itself: A junction end diverges from the germline sequence, so it may reflect a read error. The gene calls are TRBV7-7 and TRBJ1-5; possible D gene TRBD1, 5 bases. Per germline, CDR1 SSHAT and CDR2 FNYEAQ (reference sequence). The CDR3 is 15 amino acids. CDR3 sequence: CASSLVRGLTQPQHF. The CDR3 bases are TGTGCTAGCAGCTTAGTTAGGGGACTAACTCAGCCCCAGCATTTT.

This chain connects TRBV28 to TRBJ1-5; TRBD1 might be the D (6 bases). Germline values: CDR1 MDHEN, CDR2 SYDVKM. CDR3 size: 16 residues. The V end was cut by 6 bases, the J end by 0 bases, with 15 bases between. In nucleotides, the CDR3 is TGTGCCAGCAGATTACCGACAGGTCATAGCAATCAGCCCCAGCATTTT. Protein product: CASRLPTGHSNQPQHF.

This sequence joins TRBV6-5 and TRBJ1-1; 7 bases are a match to TRBD1. The CDR3 sequence is 14 residues long. Germline CDR1 and CDR2: MNHEY and SVGAGI. The V gene end was trimmed by 2 bases and the J gene end by 6 bases; junction bases not matched to a gene: 6. The CDR3 nucleotides are TGTGCCAGCAGTTACATCAAGGGGGCCCCTGAAGCTTTCTTT. The encoded protein is CASSYIKGAPEAFF.

V usage is TRBV7-3 and J usage is TRBJ1-4; no definite D call. Trimming cost V 3 bases and J 5 bases, with 13 bases left between them. In germline, CDR1 is SGHTA, CDR2 FQGTGA. The CDR3 runs to 15 residues. The CDR3, as DNA: TGTGCCAGCAGCTTGACGGCGGGCCCGAATGAAAAACTGTTTTTT. It yields the protein CASSLTAGPNEKLFF.

This chain links TRBV5-1 with TRBJ1-4; the D is unclear. The CDR3 has 14 amino acids. Trimming shortened V by 4 bases and J by 4 bases, and 11 bases separated the two germline ends. Germline assignment: CDR1 SGHRS and CDR2 YFSETQ. In DNA form, the CDR3 reads TGCGCCAGCAGCGCGGGCACTTTTAATGAAAAACTGTTTTTT. It yields the protein CASSAGTFNEKLFF.

V gene TRBV6-5 combines with J gene TRBJ2-3; D is possibly TRBD1 or TRBD2 (6 bases each). The germline CDR1 and CDR2 sequences are MNHEY and SVGAGI. The CDR3 is 14 residues long. V lost 7 bases and J lost 2, with 13 bases in between. The CDR3 sequence: CASTDRGHTDTQYF. The CDR3 DNA is TGTGCCAGCACCGACCGGGGGCACACAGATACGCAGTATTTT.

The rearrangement links TRBV11-2 to TRBJ1-1, with D possibly TRBD1 on 5 matching bases. The CDR3 length is 13 residues. Germline V lookup: CDR1 SGHAT, CDR2 FQNNGV. With 0 bases removed from V and 9 bases from J, the gap between germline ends came to 11 bases. The CDR3 region has the DNA TGTGCCAGCAGCTTAGATAGAGCAGGGCAAGCTTTCTTT. Translating gives CASSLDRAGQAFF. Drawing the rest from reference TRBV11-2 and TRBJ1-1, the complete variable domain is EAGVAQSPRYKIIEKRQSVAFWCNPISGHATLYWYQQILGQGPKLLIQFQNNGVVDDSQLPKDRFSAERLKGVDSTLKIQPAKLEDSAVYLCASSLDRAGQAFFGQGTRLTVV.

V gene TRBV6-4 combines with J gene TRBJ2-7, with D perhaps TRBD2 (5 bases). The CDR3 has 16 amino acids. Germline loops: CDR1 MRHNA, CDR2 SNTAGT. The V gene lost 2 bases and the J gene lost 5 bases, with 19 bases spanning the gap. The CDR3 nucleotides are TGTGCCAGCAGTGACCCATGGCAGGAGGCCACCCACGAGCAGTACTTC. Its protein product is CASSDPWQEATHEQYF.

The rearrangement links TRBV5-4 to TRBJ1-6, with TRBD1 matching over 10 bases. The germline CDR1 and CDR2 sequences are SGHNT and YYREEE (reference sequence). V was clipped by 3 bases and J by 9 bases; unmatched bases: 3. CDR3 length: 14 amino acids. The CDR3 here is CASSSTGGGSPLHF. Written as DNA, the CDR3 is TGTGCCAGCAGCTCGACAGGGGGCGGTTCACCCCTCCACTTT.